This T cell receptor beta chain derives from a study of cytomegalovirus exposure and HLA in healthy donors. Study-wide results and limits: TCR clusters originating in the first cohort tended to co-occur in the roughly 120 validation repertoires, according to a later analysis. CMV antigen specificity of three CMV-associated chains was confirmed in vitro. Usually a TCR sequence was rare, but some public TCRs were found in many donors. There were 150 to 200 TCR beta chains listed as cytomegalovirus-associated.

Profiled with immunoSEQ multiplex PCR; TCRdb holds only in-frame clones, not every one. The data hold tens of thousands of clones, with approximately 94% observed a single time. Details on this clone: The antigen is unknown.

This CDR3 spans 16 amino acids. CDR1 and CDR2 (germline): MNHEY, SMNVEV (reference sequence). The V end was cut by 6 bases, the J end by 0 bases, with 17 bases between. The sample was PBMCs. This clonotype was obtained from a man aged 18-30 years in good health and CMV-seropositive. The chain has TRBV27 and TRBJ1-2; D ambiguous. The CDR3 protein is CASSFSPGLANYGYTF. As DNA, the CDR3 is TGTGCCAGCAGCTTCTCCCCCGGGTTAGCTAACTATGGCTACACCTTC.